The 15 T cell receptor beta chains in this list originate from one sample, sequenced in a study of blood T cells in healthy people across ages. Together with a sample-barcoded 5' primer, a J-beta primer mix was included in a second PCR lasting about 7 to 11 cycles. TCRdb passed the 5' RACE reads through MiXCR, listing each CDR3 protein once. The data contain hundreds of thousands of distinct CDR3 sequences, approximately 25% of them singletons. Separately, the same data were catalogued under a study of T cells of mothers and their children.

Sequencing input: blood. Receptors were obtained from a boy between 10 and 17 years old in good health.

The rearrangement joins TRBV20-1 to TRBJ2-3, with unresolved D. Germline assignment: CDR1 DFQATT and CDR2 SNEGSKA (reference sequence). The length of the CDR3 is 13 residues. V was trimmed by 5 bases and J by 1 base, leaving 10 bases between them. CDR3 protein: CSAPKTGTDTQYF. Here the CDR3 DNA reads TGCAGTGCTCCTAAGACTGGCACAGATACGCAGTATTTT.

The V and J genes are TRBV27 and TRBJ2-7; D gene uncertain. The V end was cut by 3 bases, the J end by 4 bases, with 16 bases between. The length of the CDR3 is 15 residues. The germline gives CDR1 MNHEY, CDR2 SMNVEV (reference sequence). DNA for the CDR3: TGTGCCAGCAGTTTCGGGCCAGGAGACCCTTACGAGCAGTACTTC. Encoded protein: CASSFGPGDPYEQYF.

The rearrangement links TRBV5-1 to TRBJ2-7, with 8 bases fitting TRBD2. The CDR3 is 15 amino acids. The germline gives CDR1 SGHRS, CDR2 YFSETQ. J gave up 4 bases and V 5 bases, and 11 bases lay outside the gene matches. The CDR3 DNA is TGCGCCAGCAGTCGGGGTAGCGGGAAAAAATACGAGCAGTACTTC. Its translation: CASSRGSGKKYEQYF.

The table lists this clonotype with a few counts. The V call is TRBV2, the J call TRBJ2-5; D unresolved. The V gene lost 8 bases and the J gene lost 5 bases, with 9 bases spanning the gap. The CDR3 has 11 amino acids. Germline V gives CDR1 SNHLY, CDR2 FYNNEI. CDR3 sequence (DNA): TGTGCCAGCTCCATGGCGGAGACCCAGTACTTC. Encoded protein: CASSMAETQYF.

This chain joins TRBV19 and TRBJ1-6; 7 bases line up with TRBD1. Unmatched junction bases numbered 4, after V lost 5 bases and J lost 3 bases. Germline CDR1 and CDR2: LNHDA and SQIVND (reference sequence). CDR3 length equals 15 residues. The CDR3 nucleotides read TGTGCCAGTAGTCAAGACAGGGTCTATAATTCACCCCTCCACTTT. It translates to CASSQDRVYNSPLHF.

The chain links TRBV5-1 to TRBJ2-1; 7 nucleotides line up with TRBD2. J was trimmed by 8 bases and V by 2 bases; bases with no gene match: 7. The germline V gene has CDR1 SGHRS and CDR2 YFSETQ. The CDR3 is 14 residues long. DNA of the CDR3: TGCGCCAGCAGCTTCTCGGGAGGCGTCGATGAGCAGTTCTTC. Translating gives CASSFSGGVDEQFF. Drawing the rest from reference TRBV5-1 and TRBJ2-1, the complete variable domain is KAGVTQTPRYLIKTRGQQVTLSCSPISGHRSVSWYQQTPGQGLQFLFEYFSETQRNKGNFPGRFSGRQFSNSRSEMNVSTLELGDSALYLCASSFSGGVDEQFFGPGTRLTVL.

In DNA, the CDR3 is TGTGCCATCAGTGATGGGACGCGACCCGACCAAGAGACCCAGTACTTC. The encoded protein is CAISDGTRPDQETQYF. The chain carries TRBV10-3 and TRBJ2-5; TRBD1 or TRBD2 may be the D gene (5 bases each). The CDR3 is 16 amino acids. From germline, CDR1 is ENHRY and CDR2 SYGVKD. Trimming pared 3 bases from V and 0 bases from J, leaving 14 bases between.

This clonotype was seen only a few times. This chain's CDR3 is CASSPSGSSRETQYF. The CDR3 DNA sequence: TGTGCCAGCAGCCCCAGCGGATCCTCGAGGGAGACCCAGTACTTC. The chain couples TRBV5-8 to TRBJ2-1; perhaps TRBD2 as D (5 bases). The J call may be faulty, since TRBJ2-5 better matches the DNA end. This CDR3 has 15 residues. Per the germline V gene, CDR1 is SGHTS and CDR2 is YDEGEE.

The chain is built from TRBV19 and TRBJ2-7; D remains ambiguous. Per germline, CDR1 LNHDA and CDR2 SQIVND (reference sequence). The CDR3 consists of 13 residues. The ends were cut back, 3 bases at V and 0 bases at J, with 6 bases in the middle. The CDR3 loop reads CASSIGDSYEQYF. As DNA, the CDR3 is TGTGCCAGTAGTATTGGGGACTCCTACGAGCAGTACTTC. The full variable domain, completed using reference TRBV19 and TRBJ2-7, is DGGITQSPKYLFRKEGQNVTLSCEQNLNHDAMYWYRQDPGQGLRLIYYSQIVNDFQKGDIAEGYSVSREKKESFPLTVTSAQKNPTAFYLCASSIGDSYEQYFGPGTRLTVT.

The V gene is TRBV7-9, the J gene TRBJ1-4; 9 nucleotides agree with TRBD1. This CDR3 has 17 amino acids. Per germline, CDR1 SEHNR and CDR2 FQNEAQ (reference sequence). V lost 3 bases to trimming and J lost 7 bases; unmatched junction nucleotides: 12. The CDR3 region has the DNA TGTGCCAGCAGCTTGGGCACAGGGGGCGAATTCGGTGAAAAACTGTTTTTT. Its protein product is CASSLGTGGEFGEKLFF.

This clonotype was detected a few times. The rearrangement links TRBV5-6 to TRBJ1-4; D possibly corresponds to TRBD1 (5 bases). This CDR3 region has 14 residues. Trimming stripped 2 bases from V and 3 bases from J, with 8 bases between. Germline-derived CDR1 and CDR2 are SGHDT and YYEEEE. CDR3 sequence reads: CASSFGGANEKLFF. The CDR3 nucleotides read TGTGCCAGCAGCTTTGGAGGGGCTAATGAAAAACTGTTTTTT.

A remark on this clonotype: A single base separates this from a much larger clone, so it may be a read error. The J gene is TRBJ2-7, the V gene TRBV28; tentative D call: TRBD2 (6 bases). CDR1 is MDHEN and CDR2 is SYDVKM in the germline V gene. The CDR3 contains 12 residues. CDR3 region: CVSQDGSYEQYF. The CDR3 bases are TGTGTCAGTCAGGACGGGAGCTACGAGCAGTACTTC. The full variable domain, completed using reference TRBV28 and TRBJ2-7, is DVKVTQSSRYLVKRTGEKVFLECVQDMDHENMFWYRQDPGLGLRLIYFSYDVKMKEKGDIPEGYSVSREKKERFSLILESASTNQTSMYLCVSQDGSYEQYFGPGTRLTVT.

This clonotype was detected only a few times. The chain is built from TRBV7-8 and TRBJ2-3; 8 bases match TRBD2. After removal of 1 base from V and 2 bases from J, the junction contained 8 bases not matched to a gene. CDR1 and CDR2 (germline): SGHVS, FQNEAQ. This CDR3 contains 17 residues. Written as DNA, the CDR3 is TGTGCCAGCAGCTTAGTTCCGGCGGGGGGACCCACAGATACGCAGTATTTT. Its protein product is CASSLVPAGGPTDTQYF.

This clonotype has more than one count but fewer than ten. The CDR3 nucleotides read TGCAGCGCCAGGGAGAGAGATGAAAAACTGTTTTTT. Translation: CSARERDEKLFF. The V and J genes are TRBV29-1 and TRBJ1-4; tentative D call: TRBD1 (5 bases). This CDR3 comprises 12 residues. V lost 7 bases and J 6 bases, leaving 12 bases between the germline ends. The germline V gene encodes CDR1 SQVTM and CDR2 ANQGSEA.

The rearrangement links TRBV5-1 to TRBJ2-1; weak D call: TRBD2 (5 bases). Deletions cut 5 bases from V and 8 bases from J, with 17 bases between. CDR1 is SGHRS and CDR2 is YFSETQ in the germline V gene. This CDR3 has 14 amino acids. The CDR3 loop reads CASRTGRDRDEQFF. In nucleotides, the CDR3 is TGCGCCAGCAGAACCGGACGGGATAGGGATGAGCAGTTCTTC.